These 17 T cell receptor beta chains originate from one sample sequenced in a study of T cells after yellow fever vaccination. TCRdb redid the calling of the 5' RACE reads with MiXCR, one entry per CDR3 protein. The data contain over 150,000 distinct CDR3 sequences, about 6% of them singletons. Sample: CD4+ T cells sorted from PBMCs, taken on the day of the first yellow fever vaccination. Every receptor here comes from a man aged 18 to 35 who received the YFV17D yellow fever vaccine.

The table lists this clonotype with many counts. This chain joins TRBV4-3 and TRBJ2-2; D is possibly TRBD2 (5 bases). Trimming shortened V by 6 bases and J by 3 bases, and 5 bases separated the two germline ends. The CDR3 consists of 12 residues. CDR1 is LGHNA and CDR2 is YSLEER in the germline V gene. The CDR3 here is CASRDYTGELFF. DNA of the CDR3: TGCGCCAGCAGGGACTACACCGGGGAGCTGTTTTTT.

The rearrangement joins TRBV5-1 to TRBJ1-2; possible D gene TRBD1, 5 bases. The CDR3 spans 13 residues. Trimming removed 4 bases at V and 8 bases at J, with 15 bases between. Germline-derived CDR1 and CDR2 are SGHRS and YFSETQ. The CDR3 DNA reads TGCGCCAGCAGCCCAGCCGGGGGGTTCGGCTACACCTTC. Its protein product is CASSPAGGFGYTF.

This clonotype was picked up one time. The V and J genes are TRBV13 and TRBJ2-2; TRBD2 agrees at 9 bases. V dropped 5 bases and J dropped 6; count of bases not matched to a gene: 7. The CDR3 loop spans 15 amino acids. Looked up from germline, CDR1 is PRHDT and CDR2 is FYEKMQ (reference sequence). The CDR3: CASSPRERGAGELFF. CDR3 DNA sequence: TGTGCCAGCAGCCCCCGGGAGCGGGGGGCCGGGGAGCTGTTTTTT.

Note on this clonotype: Germline is not matched at one junction end, which may reflect a read error. The chain links TRBV30 to TRBJ2-3; 9 bases map to TRBD2. CDR3 length equals 14 residues. Germline V gives CDR1 GTSNPN, CDR2 SVGIG (reference sequence). CDR3 coding DNA: TGTGCCTGGAGTCAAACAGGGCTAGCGGGGCGCAAGAATTTT. It specifies CAWSQTGLAGRKNF. Based on the CDR3 plus reference TRBV30 and TRBJ2-3, the full variable domain is SQTIHQWPATLVQPVGSPLSLECTVEGTSNPNLYWYRQAAGRGLQLLFYSVGIGQISSEVPQNLSASRPQDRQFILSSKKLLLSDSGFYLCAWSQTGLAGRKNFGPGTRLTVL.

This clonotype was seen repeatedly, ten times or more. The chain combines TRBV5-1 with TRBJ2-3; D is perhaps TRBD1 (5 bases). Trimming shortened V by 2 bases and J by 6 bases, and 13 bases separated the two germline ends. The CDR3 length is 14 residues. CDR1 SGHRS and CDR2 YFSETQ come from the germline V gene. As DNA, the CDR3 is TGCGCCAGCAGCTTACCAGGACAACGGGATACGCAGTATTTT. The encoded protein is CASSLPGQRDTQYF.

This clonotype came up many times. V and J are TRBV28 and TRBJ2-4, with TRBD2 matching over 11 bases. Germline CDR1 MDHEN, CDR2 SYDVKM. V was pared by 2 bases and J by 9 bases, with 3 bases of the junction left unmatched. The CDR3 has 14 residues. The CDR3 is CASSLPSGGLIQYF. The CDR3 DNA is TGTGCCAGCAGTTTACCTAGCGGGGGGCTCATTCAGTACTTC.

As to this clonotype: A read error is possible here, since a much larger clone lies one base away. The rearrangement links TRBV10-3 to TRBJ2-7; D is undetermined. The CDR3 contains 12 residues. Trimming removed 2 bases from V and 3 bases from J, with 5 bases in between. Germline CDR1 and CDR2: ENHRY and SYGVKD. CDR3 DNA sequence: TGTGCCATCAGTGAGCGGAACTACGAGCAGTACTTC. Residues: CAISERNYEQYF.

This clonotype occurred many times. CDR3 nucleotides: TGCAGTGTTTGGCGGGCGGGGGCCTACGAGCAGTACTTC. Residues: CSVWRAGAYEQYF. V gene TRBV20-1 combines with J gene TRBJ2-7; TRBD2 matches at 7 bases. The CDR3 length is 13 residues. CDR1 is DFQATT and CDR2 is SNEGSKA in the germline V gene (reference sequence). Trimming removed 7 bases from V and 2 bases from J; junction bases left unmatched: 8.

This clonotype was observed many times. V is TRBV4-3 and J is TRBJ2-5; 9 nucleotides line up with TRBD1. The CDR3 is 15 amino acids. The V segment lost 0 bases and the J segment 5 bases; nucleotides outside the gene matches: 4. The germline CDR1 and CDR2 sequences are LGHNA and YSLEER. The CDR3 nucleotides read TGCGCCAGCAGCCAAGACGGACAGGGGAGGGAGACCCAGTACTTC. This codes for CASSQDGQGRETQYF.

This clonotype has only a few counts. The chain combines TRBV5-6 with TRBJ2-6, with 10 bases fitting TRBD1. This CDR3 region has 17 residues. V shed 3 bases, J shed 2 bases, and the junction held 5 bases outside the gene matches. Germline-derived CDR1 and CDR2 are SGHDT and YYEEEE. The CDR3 protein is CASSSRQGAPGANVLTF. CDR3 bases: TGTGCCAGCAGCTCCCGACAGGGGGCGCCTGGGGCCAACGTCCTGACTTTC.

This clonotype has at least ten counts. This chain links TRBV5-1 with TRBJ2-3, with TRBD1 matching over 7 bases. The CDR3 has 14 residues. CDR1 is SGHRS, CDR2 YFSETQ, per germline. The V segment lost 4 bases and the J segment 1 base; nucleotides outside the gene matches: 3. CDR3: CASSRGQGTDTQYF. CDR3 bases: TGCGCCAGCAGCCGAGGACAGGGCACAGATACGCAGTATTTT. Variable domain in full (rest from reference TRBV5-1 and TRBJ2-3): KAGVTQTPRYLIKTRGQQVTLSCSPISGHRSVSWYQQTPGQGLQFLFEYFSETQRNKGNFPGRFSGRQFSNSRSEMNVSTLELGDSALYLCASSRGQGTDTQYFGPGTRLTVL.

V usage is TRBV5-4 and J usage is TRBJ1-1; 7 positions match TRBD1. Germline V gene lookup returns CDR1 SGHNT and CDR2 YYREEE (reference sequence). Trimming at V came to 4 bases and at J to 0 bases, leaving 9 bases not matched to a gene. This CDR3 has 16 residues. The CDR3 sequence is CASSQWGGQLNTEAFF. The CDR3 bases are TGTGCCAGCAGCCAATGGGGGGGACAGTTGAACACTGAAGCTTTCTTT.

The V gene is TRBV6-1, the J gene TRBJ2-1; D gene ambiguous. The germline CDR1 and CDR2 sequences are MNHNS and SASEGT. V lost 1 base, J lost 3 bases, and 10 bases lay in between. CDR3 size: 15 residues. The CDR3 DNA reads TGTGCCAGCAGTGAAGGGACCACGAGCTACAATGAGCAGTTCTTC. Translated, it gives CASSEGTTSYNEQFF.

The chain employs TRBV4-3 and TRBJ1-5; the D gene is possibly TRBD1 (5 bases). Germline loops: CDR1 LGHNA, CDR2 YSLEER. V gave up 1 base and J gave up 6 bases, with 13 bases separating them. This CDR3 spans 15 amino acids. The CDR3 DNA reads TGCGCCAGCAGCCAAGGCGCCGGGGACGGTCAGCCCCAGCATTTT. It specifies CASSQGAGDGQPQHF.

This clonotype was detected ten times or more. The chain joins TRBV5-1 to TRBJ2-5, with D tentatively TRBD2 (5 bases). CDR3 size: 13 residues. V lost 4 bases to trimming and J lost 5 bases, with 12 bases between them. In germline, CDR1 is SGHRS, CDR2 YFSETQ. The CDR3: CASSHDWEETQYF. The DNA for the CDR3 is TGCGCCAGCAGCCACGACTGGGAGGAGACCCAGTACTTC.

This clonotype was recorded many times. The chain recombines TRBV7-8 with TRBJ2-5; D unresolved. Germline values: CDR1 SGHVS, CDR2 FQNEAQ. CDR3 length: 16 residues. V gave up 4 bases and J gave up 0 bases, with 15 bases separating them. CDR3 coding DNA: TGTGCCAGCAGCTCCGGCTCACTTCAGTACCAAGAGACCCAGTACTTC. Its protein product is CASSSGSLQYQETQYF.

In its sample, this clonotype was seen many times. The chain is built from TRBV7-2 and TRBJ2-1, with D possibly matching TRBD2 (7 bases). The CDR3 runs to 13 residues. V shed 3 bases and J shed 9 bases, with 12 bases lying between them. Per germline, CDR1 SGHTA and CDR2 FQGNSA. CDR3 protein: CASSLGGGLEQFF. The CDR3 DNA reads as TGTGCCAGCAGCTTGGGGGGGGGCCTTGAGCAGTTCTTC.